The 13 T cell receptor beta chains below were found in one sample sequenced in a study of molecular identifiers for immune sequencing clone quantification. TCRdb reprocessed the PCR reads via MiXCR and lists one record per CDR3 protein. The table includes approximately 500,000 distinct CDR3 sequences, around 25% detected once. The sample was naive CD8+ T cells from blood, with Jurkat cell RNA spiked in. Subset denoted: FACS-sorted CD8+CD4-CCR7+CD45RA+ naive T cells. The receptor source for this set is a human donor in good health. Some libraries in this study had Jurkat cell RNA spiked in.

This clonotype occurred many times. The chain recombines TRBV9 with TRBJ1-4, with D perhaps matching TRBD1 (6 bases). The CDR3 is made up of 14 amino acids. V was clipped by 4 bases and J by 3 bases, with 10 bases between them. Germline values: CDR1 SGDLS, CDR2 YYNGEE. The CDR3 here is CASSPRQANEKLFF. The CDR3 coding sequence is TGTGCCAGCAGCCCACGACAGGCTAATGAAAAACTGTTTTTT.

Many counts were recorded for this clonotype. This chain connects TRBV28 to TRBJ2-7; D gene unclear. The CDR3 runs 15 residues. V shed 4 bases and J shed 2 bases, with 15 bases lying between them. Germline V CDR1 and CDR2: MDHEN, SYDVKM. The CDR3 bases are TGTGCCAGCAGTTCCCCCCCCGGTAATACCTACGAGCAGTACTTC. This gives the protein CASSSPPGNTYEQYF.

This clonotype was seen only a few times. V usage is TRBV27 and J usage is TRBJ2-7, with a possible D match to TRBD1 (9 bases). Per germline, CDR1 MNHEY and CDR2 SMNVEV (reference sequence). The CDR3 runs 15 residues. V shed 5 bases and J shed 4 bases, with 18 bases lying between them. The CDR3 DNA reads as TGTGCCAGCAGTGCGGGAGGACAGGGGATATACGAGCAGTACTTC. Its protein product is CASSAGGQGIYEQYF.

Remarks on this clonotype: This may be a read error, as it is one base from a much larger clone. This sequence joins TRBV5-6 and TRBJ2-7; 9 positions agree with TRBD1. This CDR3 is built from 16 residues. In germline, CDR1 is SGHDT, CDR2 YYEEEE. The CDR3 coding sequence is TGTACCAGCAGTTTCCCGTCCCGGACAGGGGAATACGAGCAGTACTTC. Translated, it gives CTSSFPSRTGEYEQYF.

This clonotype came up a few times. The chain carries TRBV7-9 and TRBJ2-1; 16 bases map to TRBD2. This CDR3 is 20 amino acids long. V lost 0 bases, J lost 6 bases, and 11 bases stayed unmatched. Germline CDR1 SEHNR, CDR2 FQNEAQ (reference sequence). For the CDR3, the DNA is TGTGCCAGCAGCTTAGCTGGGACTAGCGGGAGGGCCGTGCGTGGCAATGAGCAGTTCTTC. Translated, it gives CASSLAGTSGRAVRGNEQFF.

This clonotype has a count of ten or more. The chain links TRBV7-9 to TRBJ1-1, with D uncertain. Trimming took off 5 bases at V and 7 bases at J, with 14 bases between the two ends. Germline V gene sequence: CDR1 SEHNR, CDR2 FQNEAQ (reference sequence). The CDR3 covers 13 residues. This chain's CDR3 is CASSRVVDNEAFF. The CDR3 DNA reads as TGTGCCAGCAGCCGAGTGGTAGATAATGAAGCTTTCTTT. Using reference TRBV7-9 and TRBJ1-1 for the parts outside the CDR3, the full variable domain is DTGVSQNPRHKITKRGQNVTFRCDPISEHNRLYWYRQTLGQGPEFLTYFQNEAQLEKSRLLSDRFSAERPKGSFSTLEIQRTEQGDSAMYLCASSRVVDNEAFFGQGTRLTVV.

This clonotype was recorded many times. The DNA of the CDR3 is TGTGCTAGTGGTTGGGCCGGGGGCCCCAATTGGCAGTATTTT. This gives the protein CASGWAGGPNWQYF. The rearrangement joins TRBV12-5 to TRBJ2-3, with D perhaps matching TRBD1 or TRBD2 (6 bases each). The CDR3 extends over 14 amino acids. Germline CDR1 and CDR2: LGHNT and FRNRAP. The germline V and J ends were trimmed by 4 bases and 11 bases, with 19 bases remaining between them.

This clonotype has ten or more counts. The J gene is TRBJ2-7, the V gene TRBV29-1; no reliable D call. From germline, CDR1 is SQVTM and CDR2 ANQGSEA. V was trimmed by 5 bases and J by 2 bases, leaving 10 bases between them. This CDR3 region has 12 residues. This chain's CDR3 is CSVQASAYEQYF. The CDR3, as DNA: TGCAGCGTTCAGGCTTCTGCCTACGAGCAGTACTTC.

V usage is TRBV3-1 and J usage is TRBJ1-1, with D possibly being TRBD1 (6 bases). Germline V gene data show CDR1 as LGHDT and CDR2 as YNNKEL (reference sequence). CDR3 size: 15 residues. Trimming shortened V by 0 bases and J by 1 base, and 9 bases separated the two germline ends. The CDR3 DNA sequence: TGTGCCAGCAGCCAAGATGGGGGGCCGAACACTGAAGCTTTCTTT. This encodes CASSQDGGPNTEAFF.

This clonotype was observed at least ten times. The rearrangement joins TRBV28 to TRBJ1-2, with 9 bases lining up with TRBD1. With 3 bases clipped from V and 4 bases from J, the junction kept 12 bases outside the gene matches. The CDR3 consists of 17 residues. Germline assignment: CDR1 MDHEN and CDR2 SYDVKM. The CDR3 nucleotides read TGTGCCAGCAGTTTCCCTCGATCCCGGGACAGGGCCTATGGCTACACCTTC. It translates to CASSFPRSRDRAYGYTF.

A few counts support this clonotype. The chain joins TRBV7-2 to TRBJ2-5, with 7 positions matching TRBD1. Germline CDR1 SGHTA, CDR2 FQGNSA. This CDR3 region has 15 residues. V gave up 0 bases and J gave up 1 base; unmatched junction bases: 2. CDR3 DNA sequence: TGTGCCAGCAGCTTAGCCGGACAGGTCCAAGAGACCCAGTACTTC. Translating it yields CASSLAGQVQETQYF.

This clonotype was counted at least ten times. The chain is built from TRBV28 and TRBJ2-7; TRBD2 matches 7 bases. CDR3 length: 15 amino acids. Germline V gene sequence: CDR1 MDHEN, CDR2 SYDVKM. V gave up 7 bases and J gave up 2 bases; unmatched junction bases: 11. In nucleotides, the CDR3 is TGTGCCAGCATCGGGAGGCCCGGGATTCCCTACGAGCAGTACTTC. Its translation: CASIGRPGIPYEQYF.

This chain joins TRBV4-1 and TRBJ2-7; TRBD2 is a possible D gene (6 bases). The CDR3 extends over 15 amino acids. Germline V gene lookup returns CDR1 MGHRA and CDR2 YSYEKL. The V end lost 2 bases, the J end lost 3 bases, and 14 bases lay between the germline ends. CDR3 sequence: CASSQTRLGGYEQYF. For the CDR3, the DNA is TGCGCCAGCAGCCAAACGCGACTAGGCGGCTACGAGCAGTACTTC.